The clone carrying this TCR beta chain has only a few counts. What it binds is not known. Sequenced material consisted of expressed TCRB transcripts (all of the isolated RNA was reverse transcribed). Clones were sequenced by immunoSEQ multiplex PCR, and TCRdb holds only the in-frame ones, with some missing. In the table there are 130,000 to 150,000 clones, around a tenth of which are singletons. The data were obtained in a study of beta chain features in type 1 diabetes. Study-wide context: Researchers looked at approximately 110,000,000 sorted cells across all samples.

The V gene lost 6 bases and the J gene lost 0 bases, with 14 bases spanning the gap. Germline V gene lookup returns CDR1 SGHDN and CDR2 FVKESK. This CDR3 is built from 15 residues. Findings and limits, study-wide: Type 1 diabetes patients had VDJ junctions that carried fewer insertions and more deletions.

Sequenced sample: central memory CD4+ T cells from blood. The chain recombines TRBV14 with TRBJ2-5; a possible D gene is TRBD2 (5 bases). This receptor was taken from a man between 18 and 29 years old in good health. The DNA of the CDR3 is TGTGCCAGCAGTCCAAGGTCCGGGAACCAAGAGACCCAGTACTTC. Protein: CASSPRSGNQETQYF. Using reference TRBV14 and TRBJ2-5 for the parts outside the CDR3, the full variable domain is EAGVTQFPSHSVIEKGQTVTLRCDPISGHDNLYWYRRVMGKEIKFLLHFVKESKQDESGMPNNRFLAERTGGTYSTLKVQPAELEDSGVYFCASSPRSGNQETQYFGPGTRLLVL.